The 29 T cell receptor beta chains in this list originate from one sample, sequenced in a study of metastatic and nonmetastatic thyroid tumors. TCRdb re-analyzed the PCR reads through MiXCR. The data hold around 19,000 clones, with about a third observed a single time. No patient had received any treatment before thyroid surgery. Source material: tumor tissue. The receptors shown here come from a female donor with papillary thyroid cancer or a benign thyroid nodule (not recorded which). Some clones in this sample may be carry-over from other donors' samples.

The chain carries TRBV20-1 and TRBJ1-2; 7 bases are shared with TRBD1. The CDR3 consists of 14 residues. CDR1 and CDR2 (germline): DFQATT, SNEGSKA (reference sequence). With 0 bases clipped from V and 6 bases from J, the junction kept 7 bases outside the gene matches. The CDR3 loop is CSARDPTGNDGYTF. In DNA form, the CDR3 reads TGCAGTGCTAGAGACCCGACAGGGAACGATGGCTACACCTTC.

This clone was found a few times. The rearrangement joins TRBV19 to TRBJ2-1, with a tentative D call TRBD2 (5 bases). Germline V gene lookup returns CDR1 LNHDA and CDR2 SQIVND (reference sequence). This CDR3 has 16 amino acids. Trimming removed 8 bases at V and 4 bases at J, with 21 bases between. As DNA, the CDR3 is TGTGCCAGTCGAACCACGGGGAGCGGAAAGTACAATGAGCAGTTCTTC. It encodes CASRTTGSGKYNEQFF.

This clone was counted a few times. The gene calls are TRBV6-6 and TRBJ1-1; D is ambiguous. Germline V CDR1 and CDR2: MNHNY, SVGAGI (reference sequence). The CDR3 spans 15 residues. Trimming shortened V by 2 bases and J by 4 bases, and 14 bases separated the two germline ends. CDR3 coding DNA: TGTGCCAGCAGTTACGGACCAGTGCGACGCACTGAAGCTTTCTTT. This sequence encodes CASSYGPVRRTEAFF.

V and J are TRBV7-9 and TRBJ2-3; D is ambiguous. The germline V and J ends were trimmed by 4 bases and 1 base, with 6 bases remaining between them. The CDR3 has 13 amino acids. Per germline, CDR1 SEHNR and CDR2 FQNEAQ (reference sequence). The CDR3 coding sequence is TGTGCCAGCAGCTGGGCGGGCACAGATACGCAGTATTTT. As protein: CASSWAGTDTQYF.

This clone was counted between two and nine times. This chain links TRBV6-4 with TRBJ2-1; TRBD2 agrees at 10 bases. Per germline, CDR1 MRHNA and CDR2 SNTAGT. Unmatched junction bases numbered 11, after V lost 3 bases and J lost 9 bases. CDR3 size: 16 residues. The CDR3 DNA reads TGTGCCAGCAGTGAACTCAGCGGGAGGGGCTCGAGTGAGCAGTTCTTC. Protein: CASSELSGRGSSEQFF.

The sample holds a few counts of this clone. The V and J genes are TRBV12-3 or TRBV12-4 and TRBJ2-5, with TRBD1 matching over 8 bases. The CDR3 has 14 amino acids. J lost 3 bases, V lost 6 bases, and 6 bases had no gene match. The CDR3 sequence is CASSPRGREETQYF. The CDR3 DNA sequence: TGTGCCAGCAGCCCCAGGGGGCGCGAAGAGACCCAGTACTTC.

The chain joins TRBV6-1 to TRBJ1-1, with a weak D call TRBD1 (5 bases). CDR3 length equals 13 residues. The V end lost 10 bases, the J end lost 1 base, and 13 bases lay between the germline ends. In germline, CDR1 is MNHNS, CDR2 SASEGT. CDR3 amino acids: CATSTGRNTEAFF. CDR3 DNA: TGTGCCACCTCTACAGGAAGGAACACTGAAGCTTTCTTT.

The V gene is TRBV11-2, the J gene TRBJ1-4, with TRBD1 matching over 7 bases. Germline V lookup: CDR1 SGHAT, CDR2 FQNNGV. J gave up 8 bases and V 0 bases, and 6 bases lay outside the gene matches. The CDR3 is 15 amino acids. CDR3 sequence reads: CASSLEGGAGEKLFF. DNA of the CDR3: TGTGCCAGCAGCTTAGAAGGGGGCGCGGGAGAAAAACTGTTTTTT.

DNA of the CDR3: TGTGCCAGCATGATAGAGGACAGGACCACCGGGGAGCTGTTTTTT. Encoded protein: CASMIEDRTTGELFF. The chain uses TRBV2 and TRBJ2-2; TRBD1 matches 7 bases. The CDR3 is 15 residues long. Germline V lookup: CDR1 SNHLY, CDR2 FYNNEI. V gave up 7 bases and J gave up 4 bases; unmatched junction bases: 9.

This clone was counted a few times. The V gene is TRBV19, the J gene TRBJ2-1, with D uncertain. The germline V gene has CDR1 LNHDA and CDR2 SQIVND (reference sequence). CDR3 size: 13 residues. V lost 4 bases to trimming and J lost 6 bases, with 10 bases between them. CDR3 nucleotides: TGTGCCAGTAGTACTATGGGTCGCAATGAGCAGTTCTTC. Translation gives CASSTMGRNEQFF.

The V and J genes are TRBV12-3 or TRBV12-4 and TRBJ2-1; 15 nucleotides line up with TRBD2. V lost 4 bases, J lost 4 bases, and 5 bases stayed unmatched. This CDR3 region has 17 residues. The CDR3 nucleotides are TGTGCCAGCAGTTCCGGACTAGCGGGAGGGGGGTACAATGAGCAGTTCTTC. Protein: CASSSGLAGGGYNEQFF.

The J gene is TRBJ2-2, the V gene TRBV6-4; D gene uncertain. Germline V gives CDR1 MRHNA, CDR2 SNTAGT. CDR3 length equals 15 residues. Trimming left V 4 bases short and J 3 bases short, with 12 bases between. CDR3 region: CASSALGGDTGELFF. In DNA form, the CDR3 reads TGTGCCAGCAGTGCCCTCGGCGGCGACACCGGGGAGCTGTTTTTT.

This rearrangement joins TRBV9 to TRBJ2-2, with D possibly matching TRBD1 (6 bases). The germline V gene encodes CDR1 SGDLS and CDR2 YYNGEE. Trimming cost V 4 bases and J 7 bases, with 20 bases left between them. The CDR3 consists of 16 residues. CDR3 sequence: CASSLLGGGSDGELFF. The DNA of the CDR3 is TGTGCCAGCAGCCTATTAGGTGGGGGCAGTGACGGGGAGCTGTTTTTT. The whole variable domain, filled in from reference TRBV9 and TRBJ2-2, reads DSGVTQTPKHLITATGQRVTLRCSPRSGDLSVYWYQQSLDQGLQFLIQYYNGEERAKGNILERFSAQQFPDLHSELNLSSLELGDSALYFCASSLLGGGSDGELFFGEGSRLTVL.

The J gene is TRBJ1-1, the V gene TRBV6-2 or TRBV6-3, with D possibly matching TRBD1 (5 bases). The V and J ends lost 3 bases and 6 bases respectively, with 14 bases between them. The length of the CDR3 is 14 residues. In germline, CDR1 is MNHEY, CDR2 SVGEGT. CDR3 bases: TGTGCCAGCAGTTATGGCCCAGGGTTTTCTGAAGCTTTCTTT. Translation: CASSYGPGFSEAFF.

The chain uses TRBV5-1 and TRBJ1-2, with D unresolved. V lost 4 bases and J lost 6, with 7 bases in between. This CDR3 region has 11 residues. Germline V gene data show CDR1 as SGHRS and CDR2 as YFSETQ. This CDR3 is CASSTGHGYTF. The CDR3, as DNA: TGCGCCAGCAGCACCGGACATGGCTACACCTTC.

The rearrangement links TRBV19 to TRBJ1-5; D gene ambiguous. V was pared by 6 bases and J by 0 bases, with 12 bases between. The CDR3 extends over 15 amino acids. CDR1 is LNHDA, CDR2 SQIVND, per germline (reference sequence). CDR3: CASSGERYSNQPQHF. The CDR3 coding sequence is TGTGCCAGTAGCGGGGAGCGCTATAGCAATCAGCCCCAGCATTTT.

This clone was found a few times. The J gene is TRBJ1-2, the V gene TRBV28; TRBD1 might be the D (5 bases). From germline, CDR1 is MDHEN and CDR2 SYDVKM. V dropped 3 bases and J dropped 7 bases, with 12 bases sitting between them. This CDR3 has 13 residues. CDR3 sequence: CASSFSHGGGYTF. CDR3 DNA: TGTGCCAGCAGTTTTTCCCATGGGGGTGGCTACACCTTC.

This clone was seen only a few times. The CDR3 DNA reads TGTGCCAGCAGTGAAGGACAGGGAGATAATTCACCCCTCCACTTT. Amino acid sequence: CASSEGQGDNSPLHF. The chain is built from TRBV6-1 and TRBJ1-6; 7 positions agree with TRBD1. The CDR3 runs to 15 residues. V gave up 1 base and J gave up 5 bases; unmatched junction bases: 2. CDR1 MNHNS and CDR2 SASEGT come from the germline V gene.

This clone was seen a few times. The V call is TRBV6-1, the J call TRBJ2-2; tentatively, D is TRBD1 or TRBD2 (5 bases each). CDR1 is MNHNS, CDR2 SASEGT, per germline. V lost 10 bases to trimming and J lost 4 bases, with 19 bases between them. The CDR3 is 15 residues long. The CDR3 nucleotides are TGTGCCACCACCGGTCCTGGGACCGTCACCGGGGAGCTGTTTTTT. Residues: CATTGPGTVTGELFF.

This clone was observed a few times. The V call is TRBV28, the J call TRBJ2-7; 8 nucleotides line up with TRBD1. Germline V lookup: CDR1 MDHEN, CDR2 SYDVKM. CDR3 length: 14 amino acids. J lost 0 bases, V lost 9 bases, and 7 bases had no gene match. This CDR3 reads CASRTGLSSYEQYF. CDR3 DNA: TGTGCCAGTAGGACAGGGCTTAGCTCCTACGAGCAGTACTTC.

The V call is TRBV6-1, the J call TRBJ1-2, with 9 positions matching TRBD1. The CDR3 sequence is 13 residues long. The J segment lost 7 bases and the V segment lost 4 bases, leaving 4 bases of the junction unmatched. From germline, CDR1 is MNHNS and CDR2 SASEGT. The chain's CDR3 is CASSGDRVGGYTF. The CDR3 DNA follows: TGTGCCAGCAGTGGGGACAGGGTAGGTGGCTACACCTTC.

This clone was seen a handful of times. The chain combines TRBV6-5 with TRBJ1-4; possible D gene TRBD1, 6 bases. CDR1 is MNHEY and CDR2 is SVGAGI in the germline V gene. The V and J ends lost 2 bases and 8 bases respectively, with 9 bases between them. The CDR3 sequence is 13 residues long. The CDR3 here is CASSYARGEKLFF. The CDR3 nucleotides are TGTGCCAGCAGTTACGCCAGGGGAGAAAAACTGTTTTTT.

The V gene is TRBV6-1, the J gene TRBJ1-3, with D perhaps TRBD1 (6 bases). Looked up from germline, CDR1 is MNHNS and CDR2 is SASEGT. With 1 base removed from V and 2 bases from J, the gap between germline ends came to 9 bases. The CDR3 is 15 residues long. CDR3 DNA sequence: TGTGCCAGCAGTGAAGAAGAGGGGGCTGGAAACACCATATATTTT. Its translation is CASSEEEGAGNTIYF.

The chain recombines TRBV7-2 with TRBJ1-2, with D unclear. Trimming stripped 3 bases from V and 2 bases from J, with 4 bases between. This CDR3 comprises 12 residues. Germline lookup yields CDR1 SGHTA and CDR2 FQGNSA. The CDR3 spells CASSFLNYGYTF. DNA of the CDR3: TGTGCCAGCAGCTTTTTGAACTATGGCTACACCTTC.

The chain combines TRBV30 with TRBJ2-3, with 9 bases matching TRBD2. The germline gives CDR1 GTSNPN, CDR2 SVGIG (reference sequence). The CDR3 spans 15 residues. V was clipped by 2 bases and J by 0 bases; unmatched bases: 3. The CDR3 reads CAWSQSGRSTDTQYF. The CDR3 DNA reads TGTGCCTGGAGTCAGAGCGGGAGGAGCACAGATACGCAGTATTTT.

CDR3 nucleotide sequence: TGCGCCAGCAGCCAGCTGGGGGGCTATGGCTACACCTTC. Its protein is CASSQLGGYGYTF. The gene calls are TRBV4-1 and TRBJ1-2, with D possibly being TRBD1 (5 bases). With 3 bases removed from V and 4 bases from J, the gap between germline ends came to 9 bases. Germline V lookup: CDR1 MGHRA, CDR2 YSYEKL. The CDR3 loop spans 13 amino acids.

The sample holds many counts of this clone. At the DNA level, this CDR3 is encoded by other sequences in the same sample as well. The gene calls are TRBV2 and TRBJ2-5; the match to TRBD2 covers 7 bases. The CDR3 is 15 residues long. Germline lookup yields CDR1 SNHLY and CDR2 FYNNEI. J was trimmed by 1 base and V by 5 bases; bases with no gene match: 7. DNA of the CDR3: TGTGCCAGCAGTTCCGGGACTACCCTCCAAGAGACCCAGTACTTC. Protein sequence: CASSSGTTLQETQYF.

This clone appeared once. This chain joins TRBV6-2 or TRBV6-3 and TRBJ2-3; 12 nucleotides match TRBD2. The junction had 10 bases not matched to a gene; V was cut back by 0 bases and J by 0 bases. The CDR3 totals 20 residues. Germline CDR1 reads MNHEY; CDR2 reads SVGEGT. CDR3 loop: CASSYSNRLAGAWSTDTQYF. The CDR3 DNA sequence: TGTGCCAGCAGTTACTCGAATCGACTAGCGGGAGCTTGGAGCACAGATACGCAGTATTTT.

In the case of this clone: A read error may account for a junction end that differs from germline. This chain connects TRBV12-3 or TRBV12-4 to TRBJ2-2; maybe TRBD2 (6 bases). The CDR3 length is 13 residues. The CDR3 protein is CASTGLPGGDLFF. CDR3 in DNA: TGTGCCAGCACAGGACTCCCGGGCGGGGACCTGTTTTTT.